Sequencing of this T cell receptor (beta chain) was carried out in a study of cytomegalovirus exposure and HLA in healthy donors. Study in general: Researchers previously reported finding fewer than 120 million unique TCR beta sequences from approximately 200 million T cells.

Both 60 Vbeta primers and 13 Jbeta primers went into the PCR. Data came from immunoSEQ multiplex PCR; TCRdb stores just in-frame clones and leaves some out. The sample has fewer than 250,000 clones; about 79% are singletons. The CDR3 totals 13 residues. Germline CDR1 reads SNHLY; CDR2 reads FYNNEI. V lost 3 bases and J lost 8; bases outside the gene matches: 5. This TCR came from a male donor in good health and CMV-seronegative. V is TRBV2 and J is TRBJ1-2; TRBD1 agrees at 8 bases. The sequenced sample consisted of PBMCs. The CDR3 DNA reads as TGTGCCAGCAGTGATATTACAGGGGGAGGCTACACCTTC. Protein product: CASSDITGGGYTF.